This T cell receptor beta chain was sequenced for a study of CD8 T cells in ankylosing spondylitis. TCRdb independently ran MiXCR on the 5' RACE reads; one entry per CDR3 protein. The sample consists of 200,000 or so distinct CDR3 sequences, approximately 18% of them appearing once. The CDR3 spans 13 residues. Germline CDR1 and CDR2: SQVTM and ANQGSEA. The V segment lost 0 bases and the J segment 6 bases; nucleotides outside the gene matches: 3. There are many counts of this clonotype. The source is a male donor under 30 with ankylosing spondylitis or in good health (not recorded which). The sequenced sample consisted of blood, either unsorted or a sorted T cell fraction (not recorded which). The chain couples TRBV29-1 to TRBJ2-7, with 9 bases identical to TRBD1. The CDR3 DNA reads TGCAGCGTTGAAGAGAACAGGGGGCTCGAGCAGTACTTC. Residues: CSVEENRGLEQYF.